This record looks at one T cell receptor beta chain sequence and its context. Trimming removed 4 bases from V and 5 bases from J, with 15 bases in between. Germline assignment: CDR1 SGHRS and CDR2 YFSETQ. This CDR3 spans 14 amino acids. Cells sorted as Tregs were CD4+, CD25+ and CD127-/low. MiXCR, run by TCRdb on the 5' RACE reads, gives a single entry per CDR3 protein. Of tens of thousands of distinct CDR3 sequences in the sample, about 20% were seen once. The V gene is TRBV5-1, the J gene TRBJ1-2; D may be TRBD1 (6 bases). Material for sequencing was Tregs sorted from blood. The TCR comes from a female donor with breast cancer. CDR3 DNA: TGCGCCAGCAGCGACATAATACAGGGTTATGGCTACACCTTC. It translates to CASSDIIQGYGYTF.